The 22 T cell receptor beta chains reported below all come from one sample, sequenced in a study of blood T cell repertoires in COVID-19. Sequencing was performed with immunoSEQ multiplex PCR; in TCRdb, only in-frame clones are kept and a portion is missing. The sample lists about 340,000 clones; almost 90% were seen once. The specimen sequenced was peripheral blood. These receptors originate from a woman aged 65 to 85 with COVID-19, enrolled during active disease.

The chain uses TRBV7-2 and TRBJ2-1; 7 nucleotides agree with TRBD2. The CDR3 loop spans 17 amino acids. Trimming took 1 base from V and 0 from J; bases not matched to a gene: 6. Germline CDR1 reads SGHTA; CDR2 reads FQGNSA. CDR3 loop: CASSLGAGRSSYNEQFF. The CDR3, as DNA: TGTGCCAGCAGCTTAGGAGCGGGGAGGAGCTCCTACAATGAGCAGTTCTTC.

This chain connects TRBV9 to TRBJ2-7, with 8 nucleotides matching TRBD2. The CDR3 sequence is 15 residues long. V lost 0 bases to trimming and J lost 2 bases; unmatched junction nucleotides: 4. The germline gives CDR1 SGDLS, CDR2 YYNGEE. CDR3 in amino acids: CASSVGSSGAYEQYF. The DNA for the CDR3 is TGTGCCAGCAGCGTAGGAAGTAGCGGGGCCTACGAGCAGTACTTC.

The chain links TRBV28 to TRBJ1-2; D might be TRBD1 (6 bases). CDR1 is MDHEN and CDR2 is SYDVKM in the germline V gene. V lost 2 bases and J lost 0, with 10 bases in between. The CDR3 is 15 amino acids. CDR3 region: CASSLTGGANYGYTF. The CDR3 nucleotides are TGTGCCAGCAGTTTAACGGGGGGCGCTAACTATGGCTACACCTTC.

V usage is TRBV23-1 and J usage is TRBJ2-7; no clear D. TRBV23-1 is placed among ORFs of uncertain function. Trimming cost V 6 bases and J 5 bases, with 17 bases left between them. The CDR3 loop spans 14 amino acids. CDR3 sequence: CASRTRVSVDEQYF. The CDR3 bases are TGCGCCAGCAGGACCCGGGTCTCCGTTGACGAGCAGTACTTC.

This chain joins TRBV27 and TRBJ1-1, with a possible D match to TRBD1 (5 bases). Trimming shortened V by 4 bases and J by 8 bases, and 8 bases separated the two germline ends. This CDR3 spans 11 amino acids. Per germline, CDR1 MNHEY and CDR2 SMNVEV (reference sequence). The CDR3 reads CASSSGGEAFF. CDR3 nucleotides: TGTGCCAGCAGTTCGGGGGGGGAAGCTTTCTTT.

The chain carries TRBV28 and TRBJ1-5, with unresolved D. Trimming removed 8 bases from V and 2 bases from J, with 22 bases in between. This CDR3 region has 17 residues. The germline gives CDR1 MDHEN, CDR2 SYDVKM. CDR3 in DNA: TGTGCCAGCTCTATGCGGGCCTGGAAGCGGGGCAATCAGCCCCAGCATTTT. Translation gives CASSMRAWKRGNQPQHF. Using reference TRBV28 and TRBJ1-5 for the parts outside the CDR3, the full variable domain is DVKVTQSSRYLVKRTGEKVFLECVQDMDHENMFWYRQDPGLGLRLIYFSYDVKMKEKGDIPEGYSVSREKKERFSLILESASTNQTSMYLCASSMRAWKRGNQPQHFGDGTRLSIL.

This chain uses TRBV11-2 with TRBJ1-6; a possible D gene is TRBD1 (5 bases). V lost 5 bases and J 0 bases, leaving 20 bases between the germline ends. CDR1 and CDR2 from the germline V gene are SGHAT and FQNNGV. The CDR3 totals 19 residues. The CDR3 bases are TGTGCCAGCAGCGTAAAGGGGCCAGGCCGCTACTCCTATAATTCACCCCTCCACTTT. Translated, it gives CASSVKGPGRYSYNSPLHF.

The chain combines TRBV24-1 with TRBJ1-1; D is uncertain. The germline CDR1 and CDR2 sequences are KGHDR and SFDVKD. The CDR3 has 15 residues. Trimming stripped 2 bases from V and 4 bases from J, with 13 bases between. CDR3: CATSDSRVGGTEAFF. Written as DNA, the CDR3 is TGTGCCACCAGTGATTCTCGGGTTGGAGGCACTGAAGCTTTCTTT.

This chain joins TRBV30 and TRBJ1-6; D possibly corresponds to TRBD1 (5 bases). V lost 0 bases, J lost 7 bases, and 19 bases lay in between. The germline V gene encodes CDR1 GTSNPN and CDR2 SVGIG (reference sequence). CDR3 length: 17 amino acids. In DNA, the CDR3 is TGTGCCTGGAGTGTACTGGGTCCTCCAGGGCGAAATTCACCCCTCCACTTT. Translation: CAWSVLGPPGRNSPLHF.

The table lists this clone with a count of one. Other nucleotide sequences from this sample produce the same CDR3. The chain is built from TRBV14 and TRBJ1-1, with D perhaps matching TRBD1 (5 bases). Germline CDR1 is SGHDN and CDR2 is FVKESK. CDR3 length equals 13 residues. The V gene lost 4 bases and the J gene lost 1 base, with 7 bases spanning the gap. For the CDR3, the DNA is TGTGCCAGCAGCCGCGACAGGAACACTGAAGCTTTCTTT. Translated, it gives CASSRDRNTEAFF.

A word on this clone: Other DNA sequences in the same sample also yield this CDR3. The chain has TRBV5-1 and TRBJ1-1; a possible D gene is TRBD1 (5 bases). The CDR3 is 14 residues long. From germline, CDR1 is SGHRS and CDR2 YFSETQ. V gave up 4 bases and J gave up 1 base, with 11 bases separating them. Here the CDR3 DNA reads TGCGCCAGCAGCGAGCAGGGAGGGAACACTGAAGCTTTCTTT. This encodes CASSEQGGNTEAFF.

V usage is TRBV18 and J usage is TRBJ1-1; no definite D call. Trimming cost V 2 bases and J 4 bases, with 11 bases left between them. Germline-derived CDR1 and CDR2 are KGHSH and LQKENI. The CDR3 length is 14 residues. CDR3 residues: CASSPAGAGTEAFF. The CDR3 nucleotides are TGTGCCAGCTCACCAGCCGGCGCGGGCACTGAAGCTTTCTTT. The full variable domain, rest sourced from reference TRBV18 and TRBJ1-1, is NAGVMQNPRHLVRRRGQEARLRCSPMKGHSHVYWYRQLPEEGLKFMVYLQKENIIDESGMPKERFSAEFPKEGPSILRIQQVVRGDSAAYFCASSPAGAGTEAFFGQGTRLTVV.

The CDR3: CASWDRLSYEQYF. The CDR3 DNA reads as TGTGCCAGCTGGGACAGGCTCTCCTACGAGCAGTACTTC. The chain has TRBV28 and TRBJ2-7; the match to TRBD1 covers 8 bases. The CDR3 runs 13 residues. J was trimmed by 0 bases and V by 8 bases; bases with no gene match: 3. Germline lookup yields CDR1 MDHEN and CDR2 SYDVKM. The full variable domain, in which reference TRBV28 and TRBJ2-7 provide the parts outside the CDR3, is DVKVTQSSRYLVKRTGEKVFLECVQDMDHENMFWYRQDPGLGLRLIYFSYDVKMKEKGDIPEGYSVSREKKERFSLILESASTNQTSMYLCASWDRLSYEQYFGPGTRLTVT.

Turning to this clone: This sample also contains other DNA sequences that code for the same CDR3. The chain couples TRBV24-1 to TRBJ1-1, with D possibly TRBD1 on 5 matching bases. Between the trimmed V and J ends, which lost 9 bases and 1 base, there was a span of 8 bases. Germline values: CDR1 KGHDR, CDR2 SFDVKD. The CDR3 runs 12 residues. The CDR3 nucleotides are TGTGCCACCGTCGGACAGAACACTGAAGCTTTCTTT. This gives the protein CATVGQNTEAFF.

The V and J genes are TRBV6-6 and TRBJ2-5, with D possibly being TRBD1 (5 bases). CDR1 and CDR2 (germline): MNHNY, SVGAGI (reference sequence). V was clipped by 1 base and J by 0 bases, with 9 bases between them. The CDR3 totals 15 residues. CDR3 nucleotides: TGTGCCAGCAGTTACTTGGGCAGGGACCAAGAGACCCAGTACTTC. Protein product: CASSYLGRDQETQYF.

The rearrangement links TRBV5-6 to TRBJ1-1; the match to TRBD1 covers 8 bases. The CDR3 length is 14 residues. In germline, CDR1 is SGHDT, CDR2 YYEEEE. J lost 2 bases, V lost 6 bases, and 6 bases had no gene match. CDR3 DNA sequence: TGTGCCAGCATCACAGGGGGGCTAAACACTGAAGCTTTCTTT. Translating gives CASITGGLNTEAFF. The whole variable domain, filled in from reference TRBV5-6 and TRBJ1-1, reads DAGVTQSPTHLIKTRGQQVTLRCSPKSGHDTVSWYQQALGQGPQFIFQYYEEEERQRGNFPDRFSGHQFPNYSSELNVNALLLGDSALYLCASITGGLNTEAFFGQGTRLTVV.

Written as DNA, the CDR3 is TGTGCCAGCAGCTCGGGGTCACTAGCGGGCAACACCGGGGAGCTGTTTTTT. Translated: CASSSGSLAGNTGELFF. V usage is TRBV5-4 and J usage is TRBJ2-2, with 9 bases that match TRBD2. The length of the CDR3 is 17 residues. Germline CDR1 is SGHNT and CDR2 is YYREEE (reference sequence). V lost 3 bases to trimming and J lost 2 bases; unmatched junction nucleotides: 8.

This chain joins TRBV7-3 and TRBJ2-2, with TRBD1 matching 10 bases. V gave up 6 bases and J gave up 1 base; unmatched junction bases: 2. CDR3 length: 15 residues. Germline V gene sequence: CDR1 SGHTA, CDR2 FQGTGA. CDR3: CASSRDRGNTGELFF. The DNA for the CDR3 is TGTGCCAGCAGTAGGGACAGGGGGAACACCGGGGAGCTGTTTTTT.

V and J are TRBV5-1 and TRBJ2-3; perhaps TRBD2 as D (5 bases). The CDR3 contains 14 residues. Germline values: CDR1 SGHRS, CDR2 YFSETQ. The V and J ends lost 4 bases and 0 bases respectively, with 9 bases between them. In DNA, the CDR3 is TGCGCCAGCAGCCCGGGATTTAGCACAGATACGCAGTATTTT. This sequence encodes CASSPGFSTDTQYF.

CDR3 DNA sequence: TGTGCCAGCAGCCGATGGGAGTATAATTCACCCCTCCACTTT. Its translation: CASSRWEYNSPLHF. The chain has TRBV3-1 (or the pseudogene TRBV3-2) and TRBJ1-6, with no clear D. This CDR3 is built from 14 residues. From germline, CDR1 is LGHDT and CDR2 YNNKEL (reference sequence). V lost 4 bases and J 4 bases, leaving 8 bases between the germline ends.

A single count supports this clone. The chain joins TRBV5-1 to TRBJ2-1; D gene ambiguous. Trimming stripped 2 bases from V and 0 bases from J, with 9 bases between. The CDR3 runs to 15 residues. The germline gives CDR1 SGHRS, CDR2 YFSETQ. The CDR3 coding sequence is TGCGCCAGCAGCTTTCTACCTTTCTCCTACAATGAGCAGTTCTTC. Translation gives CASSFLPFSYNEQFF.

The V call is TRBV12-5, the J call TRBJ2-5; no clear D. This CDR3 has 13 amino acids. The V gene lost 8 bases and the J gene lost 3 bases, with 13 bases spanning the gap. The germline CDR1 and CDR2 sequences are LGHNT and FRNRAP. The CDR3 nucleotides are TGTGCTAGTCGCGAGGAGCCCAAAGAGACCCAGTACTTC. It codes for CASREEPKETQYF.